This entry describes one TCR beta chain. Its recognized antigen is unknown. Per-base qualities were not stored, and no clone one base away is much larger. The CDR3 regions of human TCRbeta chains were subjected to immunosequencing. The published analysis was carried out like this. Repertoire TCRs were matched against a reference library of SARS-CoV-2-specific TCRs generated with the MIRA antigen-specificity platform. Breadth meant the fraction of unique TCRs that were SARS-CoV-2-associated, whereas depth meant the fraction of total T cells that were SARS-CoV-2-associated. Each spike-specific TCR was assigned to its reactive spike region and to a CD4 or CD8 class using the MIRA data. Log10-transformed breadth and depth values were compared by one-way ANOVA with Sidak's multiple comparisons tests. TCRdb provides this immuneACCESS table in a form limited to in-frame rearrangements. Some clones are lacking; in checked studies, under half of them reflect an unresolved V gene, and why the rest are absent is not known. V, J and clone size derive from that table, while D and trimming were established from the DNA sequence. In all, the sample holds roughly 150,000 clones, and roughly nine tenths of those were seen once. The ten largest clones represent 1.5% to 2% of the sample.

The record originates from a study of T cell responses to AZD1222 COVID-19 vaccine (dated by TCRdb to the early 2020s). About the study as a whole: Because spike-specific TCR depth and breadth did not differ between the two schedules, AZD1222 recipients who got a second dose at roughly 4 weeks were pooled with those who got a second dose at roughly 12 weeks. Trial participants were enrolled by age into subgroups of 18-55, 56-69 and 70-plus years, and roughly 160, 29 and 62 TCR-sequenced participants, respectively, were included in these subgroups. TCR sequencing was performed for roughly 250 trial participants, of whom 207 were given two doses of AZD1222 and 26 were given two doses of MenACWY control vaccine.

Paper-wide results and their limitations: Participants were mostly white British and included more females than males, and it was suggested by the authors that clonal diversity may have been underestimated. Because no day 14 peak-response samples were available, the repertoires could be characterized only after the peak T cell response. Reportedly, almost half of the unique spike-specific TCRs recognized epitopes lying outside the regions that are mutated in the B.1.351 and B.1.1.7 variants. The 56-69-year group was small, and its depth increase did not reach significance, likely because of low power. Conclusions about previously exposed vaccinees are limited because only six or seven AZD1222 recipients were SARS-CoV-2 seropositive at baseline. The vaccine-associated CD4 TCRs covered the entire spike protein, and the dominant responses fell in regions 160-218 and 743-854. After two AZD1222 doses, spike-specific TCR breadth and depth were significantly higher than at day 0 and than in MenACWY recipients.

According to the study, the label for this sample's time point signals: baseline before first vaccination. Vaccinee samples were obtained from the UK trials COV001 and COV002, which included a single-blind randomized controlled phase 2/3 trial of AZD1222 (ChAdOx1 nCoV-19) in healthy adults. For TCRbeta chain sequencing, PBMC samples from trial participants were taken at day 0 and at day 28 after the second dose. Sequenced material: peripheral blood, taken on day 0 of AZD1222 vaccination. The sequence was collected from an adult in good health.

The CDR3 reads as follows: CASSYGPDEQFF. DNA sequence: TGTGCCAGCAGTTATGGGCCGGATGAGCAGTTCTTC. Recombination joined TRBV6-2 or TRBV6-3 with TRBJ2-1; there is no confident call for the D gene. As encoded in the germline V gene, CDR1 is MNHEY while CDR2 is SVGEGT. V lost 3 bases and J lost 8 bases; the stretch between them is 8 bases long. The cysteine opens and the phenylalanine closes a CDR3 of 12 amino acids. The only DNA kept is the CDR3, 36 bases in frame from the first base.